Below, 8 T cell receptor beta chains from the same sample are listed, as sequenced in a study of CXCR3-negative and CXCR3-positive naive CD8 T cells. The study's findings and limits: CXCR3-positive naive cells carried more hydrophobic TRB CDR3s than CXCR3-negative ones.

No antigen has been identified for these receptors. The authors made the TRB cDNA libraries by 5' RACE using UMI labels. TCRdb reanalyzed the 5' RACE reads, giving one entry per CDR3 protein sequence and no DNA. In total, the table holds some 110,000 distinct CDR3 sequences. The sequenced sample was naive CXCR3+ CD8+ T cells from blood. The subset is: CD45RO-CCR7+CD27+CD95- naive CD8+ T cells expressing CXCR3 (TNR3+). The receptors shown here come from a human donor in good health. Some clones in this sample may be carry-over from other donors' samples.

This chain links TRBV29-1 with TRBJ1-3; TCRdb's D call of TRBD1 is untestable without DNA. The germline V gene has CDR1 SQVTM and CDR2 ANQGSEA. This CDR3 spans 14 amino acids. The CDR3 is CSYEGGFPGNTIYF.

The chain is built from TRBV12-3 or TRBV12-4 and TRBJ1-4. There are 13 residues in the CDR3. CDR3 in amino acids: CASRDSGGEKLFF.

The chain joins TRBV3-1 to TRBJ2-7. The CDR3 has 11 residues. Per the germline V gene, CDR1 is LGHDT and CDR2 is YNNKEL (reference sequence). CDR3 sequence: CASSHLGEQYF.

V and J are TRBV20-1 and TRBJ2-1; checking the TCRdb D call of TRBD1 is not possible without DNA. Germline V CDR1 and CDR2: DFQATT, SNEGSKA (reference sequence). This CDR3 has 15 residues. This CDR3 reads CSARDLQGWWGEQFF.

V and J are TRBV19 and TRBJ2-3; TCRdb indicates TRBD2, and absent DNA this call remains unverified. Germline assignment: CDR1 LNHDA and CDR2 SQIVND (reference sequence). The CDR3 loop spans 13 amino acids. CDR3 amino acids: CATSKGSTHTQYF.

The V and J genes are TRBV29-1 and TRBJ2-3; TCRdb's D gene call, TRBD2, goes unchecked for lack of DNA. The CDR3 spans 14 residues. In germline, CDR1 is SQVTM, CDR2 ANQGSEA. CDR3 sequence: CSVVRGVPSDTQYF.

The gene calls are TRBV20-1 and TRBJ1-5; lacking DNA, the TRBD1 call made by TCRdb goes unchecked. The CDR3 contains 16 residues. Germline-derived CDR1 and CDR2 are DFQATT and SNEGSKA (reference sequence). The CDR3 protein is CSARDHEFLFREPQHF.

The chain uses TRBV29-1 and TRBJ2-1; TCRdb calls TRBD2, which cannot be checked without DNA. In germline, CDR1 is SQVTM, CDR2 ANQGSEA. This CDR3 has 17 residues. This CDR3 is CSVRGRLAESSYNEQFF.